The present entry profiles one T cell receptor (beta chain) with its context. Antigen unknown. Produced via immunoSEQ multiplex PCR; TCRdb's table is partial and in-frame only. This table has roughly 120,000 clones, roughly 93% appearing once. The germline V gene encodes CDR1 SGHNT and CDR2 YYREEE (reference sequence). With 6 bases removed from V and 7 bases from J, the gap between germline ends came to 19 bases. This CDR3 is built from 14 residues. This specimen belongs to a study of Tregs in tolerant kidney transplant recipients. Whole-study results and caveats: The most relevant donor-specific Treg TCRbeta repertoire apparently came from expansion with activated donor B cells.

Sequenced sample: CD4+ T cells from blood. The receptor's source is a human donor in good health. J is TRBJ1-2 and V is TRBV5-4, with D unresolved. CDR3 region: CASNASPRSRGYTF. The DNA of the CDR3 is TGTGCCAGCAACGCCTCGCCGAGGTCTCGTGGCTACACCTTC.